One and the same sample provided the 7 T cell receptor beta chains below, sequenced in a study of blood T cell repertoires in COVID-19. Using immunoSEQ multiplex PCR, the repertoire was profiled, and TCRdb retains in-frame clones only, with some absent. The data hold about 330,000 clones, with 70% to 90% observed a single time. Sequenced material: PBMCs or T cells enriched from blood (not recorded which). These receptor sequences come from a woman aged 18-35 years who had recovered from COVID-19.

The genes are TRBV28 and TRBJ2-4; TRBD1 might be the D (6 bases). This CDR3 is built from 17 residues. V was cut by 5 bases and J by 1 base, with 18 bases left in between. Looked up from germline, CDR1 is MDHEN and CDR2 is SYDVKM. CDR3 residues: CASSVESGVRAKNIQYF. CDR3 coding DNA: TGTGCCAGCAGTGTGGAGTCAGGGGTTCGGGCCAAAAACATTCAGTACTTC.

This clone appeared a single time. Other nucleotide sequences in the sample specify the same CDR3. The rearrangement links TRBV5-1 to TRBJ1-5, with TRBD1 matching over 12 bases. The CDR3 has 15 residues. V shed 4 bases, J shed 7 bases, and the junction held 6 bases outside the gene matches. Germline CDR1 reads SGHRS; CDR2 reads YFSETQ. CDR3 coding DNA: TGCGCCAGCAGCCCCGGGACAGGGGGCGGCCAGCCCCAGCATTTT. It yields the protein CASSPGTGGGQPQHF.

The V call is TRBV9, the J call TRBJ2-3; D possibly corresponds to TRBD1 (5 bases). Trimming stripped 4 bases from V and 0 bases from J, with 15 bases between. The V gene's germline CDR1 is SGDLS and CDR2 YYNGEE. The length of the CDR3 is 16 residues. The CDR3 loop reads CASSPQGLPSTDTQYF. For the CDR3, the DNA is TGTGCCAGCAGCCCCCAGGGTTTGCCGAGCACAGATACGCAGTATTTT.

CDR3 protein: CASSQAAGASYEQYF. The CDR3 nucleotides read TGTGCCAGCAGCCAAGCCGCAGGGGCCTCCTACGAGCAGTACTTC. The chain employs TRBV4-2 and TRBJ2-7, with D perhaps TRBD1 (6 bases). Between the trimmed V and J ends, which lost 1 base and 0 bases, there was a span of 10 bases. The CDR3 contains 15 residues. CDR1 and CDR2 (germline): LGHNA, YNFKEQ.

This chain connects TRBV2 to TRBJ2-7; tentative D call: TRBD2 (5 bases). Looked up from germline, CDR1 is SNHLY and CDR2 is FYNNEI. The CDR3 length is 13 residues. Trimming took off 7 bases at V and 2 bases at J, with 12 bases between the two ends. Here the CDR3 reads CASKRLGAYEQYF. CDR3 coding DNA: TGTGCCAGCAAACGTCTCGGGGCCTACGAGCAGTACTTC.

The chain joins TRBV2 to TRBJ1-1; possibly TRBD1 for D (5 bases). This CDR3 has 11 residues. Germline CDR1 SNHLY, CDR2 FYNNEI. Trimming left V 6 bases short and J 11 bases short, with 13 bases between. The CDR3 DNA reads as TGTGCCAGCAGGTCAGGGTGGGATGCTTTCTTT. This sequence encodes CASRSGWDAFF.

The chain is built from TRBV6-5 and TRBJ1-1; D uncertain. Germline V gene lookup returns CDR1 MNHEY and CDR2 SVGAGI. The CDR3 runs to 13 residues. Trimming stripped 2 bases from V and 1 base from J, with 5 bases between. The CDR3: CASSYGPNTEAFF. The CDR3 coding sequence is TGTGCCAGCAGTTACGGGCCGAACACTGAAGCTTTCTTT.